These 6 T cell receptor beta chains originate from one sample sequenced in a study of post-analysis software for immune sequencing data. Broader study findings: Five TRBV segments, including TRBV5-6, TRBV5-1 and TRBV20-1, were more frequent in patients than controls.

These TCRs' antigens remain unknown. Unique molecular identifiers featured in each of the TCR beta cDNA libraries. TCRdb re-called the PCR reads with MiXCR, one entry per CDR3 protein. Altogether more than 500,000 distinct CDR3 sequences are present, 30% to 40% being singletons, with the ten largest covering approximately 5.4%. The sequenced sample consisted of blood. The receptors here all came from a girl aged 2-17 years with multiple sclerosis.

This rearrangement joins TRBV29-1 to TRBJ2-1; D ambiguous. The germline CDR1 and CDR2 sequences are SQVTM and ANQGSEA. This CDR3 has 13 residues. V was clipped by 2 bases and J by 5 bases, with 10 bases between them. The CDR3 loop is CSVEQWQDNEQFF. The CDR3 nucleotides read TGCAGCGTTGAACAGTGGCAGGACAATGAGCAGTTCTTC.

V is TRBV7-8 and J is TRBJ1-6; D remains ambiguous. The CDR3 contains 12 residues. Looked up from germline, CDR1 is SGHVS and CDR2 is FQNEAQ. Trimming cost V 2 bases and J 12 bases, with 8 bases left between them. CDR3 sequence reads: CASSLYGVPLHF. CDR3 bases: TGTGCCAGCAGCTTATACGGGGTACCCCTCCACTTT. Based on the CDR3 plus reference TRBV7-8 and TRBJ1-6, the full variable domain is GAGVSQSPRYKVAKRGQDVALRCDPISGHVSLFWYQQALGQGPEFLTYFQNEAQLDKSGLPSDRFFAERPEGSVSTLKIQRTQQEDSAVYLCASSLYGVPLHFGNGTRLTVT.

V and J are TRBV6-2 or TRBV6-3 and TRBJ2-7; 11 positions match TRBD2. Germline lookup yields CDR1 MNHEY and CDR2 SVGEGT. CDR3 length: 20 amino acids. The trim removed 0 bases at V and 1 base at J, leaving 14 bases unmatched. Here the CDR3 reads CASSYSIALAGGFLSYEQYF. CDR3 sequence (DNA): TGTGCCAGCAGTTACTCGATAGCGCTAGCGGGGGGCTTCCTTTCCTACGAGCAGTACTTC.

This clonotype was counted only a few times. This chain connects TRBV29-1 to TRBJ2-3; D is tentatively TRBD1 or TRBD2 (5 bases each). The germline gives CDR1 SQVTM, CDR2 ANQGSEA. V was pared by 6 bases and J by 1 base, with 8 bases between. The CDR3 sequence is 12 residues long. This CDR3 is CSVGDGTDTQYF. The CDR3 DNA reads TGCAGCGTGGGGGACGGCACAGATACGCAGTATTTT.

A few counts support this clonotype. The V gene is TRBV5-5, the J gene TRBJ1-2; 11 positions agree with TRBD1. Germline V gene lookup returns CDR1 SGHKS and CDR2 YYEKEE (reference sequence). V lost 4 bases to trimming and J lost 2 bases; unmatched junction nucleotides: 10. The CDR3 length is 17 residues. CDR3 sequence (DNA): TGTGCCAGCAGCCTAGCCGGACAGGGGGCACCGAACTATGGCTACACCTTC. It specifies CASSLAGQGAPNYGYTF.

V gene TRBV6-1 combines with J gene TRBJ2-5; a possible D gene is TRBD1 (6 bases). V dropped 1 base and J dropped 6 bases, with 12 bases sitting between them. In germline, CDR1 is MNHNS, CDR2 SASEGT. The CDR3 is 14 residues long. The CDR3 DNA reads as TGTGCCAGCAGTGAAGGTGGGGGCTTGAAGACCCAGTACTTC. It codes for CASSEGGGLKTQYF.